This T cell receptor (beta chain) derives from a study of T cells in Graves' hyperthyroidism and ophthalmopathy. Regions amplified from RNA transcripts were the TCR beta CDR3 regions. Using the HTBI primer set, a first-round RT-PCR was run on the TCR CDR3. MiXCR, applied by TCRdb to the multiplex PCR reads, yields one record per CDR3 protein. The sample records approximately 590,000 distinct CDR3 sequences, around 16% being singletons. CDR3 length: 16 amino acids. V gave up 0 bases and J gave up 3 bases; unmatched junction bases: 5. Germline V gene lookup returns CDR1 MNHEY and CDR2 SVGAGI. The sample holds many counts of this clonotype.

The chain has TRBV6-5 and TRBJ2-7; TRBD2 agrees at 10 bases. This clonotype originated in a woman younger than 45 with Graves' hyperthyroidism. Material for sequencing was blood. In DNA form, the CDR3 reads TGTGCCAGCAGTTACTCAGGTGGGACTAGCGACTACGAGCAGTACTTC. It codes for CASSYSGGTSDYEQYF.